The rows below give T cell receptor beta chains drawn from one sample of a study of shared clonotypes between healthy human individuals. Sequenced by immunoSEQ multiplex PCR; TCRdb stores in-frame clones only, minus some. The sample has 1,500,000 or so clones, 98% seen once. Sample: naive CD4+ T cells sorted from blood. The receptors derive from a man aged 25 to 40 in good health. Both conserved end residues are part of each CDR3. D genes are given only for firm matches. Not every row has a clone size; where given, it reads once, few, many or a size class.

>.|TRBJ1-2|.|TRBV7-9
CASSLEGWQGGGYTF
TGTGCCAGCAGTCTAGAGGGATGGCAAGGTGGTGGCTACACCTTC
>.|TRBJ2-7|.|TRBV5-4
CASSLEAGRYEQYF
TGTGCCAGCAGCTTGGAAGCTGGGAGATACGAGCAGTACTTC
>.|TRBJ2-1|.|TRBV2
CASSEENGVYNEQFF
TGTGCCAGCAGTGAAGAAAATGGGGTATACAATGAGCAGTTCTTC
>once|TRBJ2-3|.|TRBV5-4
CASSNGGDTQYF
TGTGCCAGCAGCAACGGAGGGGATACGCAGTATTTT
>.|TRBJ2-3|.|TRBV18
CASSPSSILDTQYF
TGTGCCAGCTCACCAAGTTCGATTTTAGATACGCAGTATTTT
>.|TRBJ2-3|.|TRBV9
CASSAMGGMTTDTQYF
TGTGCCAGCAGCGCGATGGGCGGGATGACCACAGATACGCAGTATTTT
>.|TRBJ2-1|.|TRBV4-2
CASSQERLVNEQFF
TGTGCCAGCAGCCAAGAGAGACTGGTAAATGAGCAGTTCTTC
>once|TRBJ2-5|.|TRBV25-1
CASSDTRIQETQYF
TGTGCCAGCAGTGACACCAGGATCCAAGAGACCCAGTACTTC
>.|TRBJ2-7|.|TRBV10-2
CASSETIVREQYF
TGCGCCAGCAGTGAGACCATTGTGAGGGAGCAGTACTTC
>.|TRBJ2-2|TRBD2|TRBV5-1
CASSSKTTSGRPAGTGELFF
TGCGCCAGCAGCTCTAAGACGACTAGCGGGAGGCCGGCCGGGACCGGGGAGCTGTTTTTT
>.|TRBJ1-1|.|TRBV6-1
CASSEQVGANTEAFF
TGTGCCAGCAGTGAACAGGTCGGGGCTAACACTGAAGCTTTCTTT
>.|TRBJ2-3|.|TRBV29-1
CSVGSGADTQYF
TGCAGCGTTGGTTCTGGGGCAGATACGCAGTATTTT
>.|TRBJ2-1|.|TRBV5-1
CASSLEGAPYNEQFF
TGCGCCAGCAGCTTGGAGGGAGCACCCTACAATGAGCAGTTCTTC
>.|TRBJ2-7|TRBD2|TRBV5-5
CASSLFIRLAGDEQYF
TGTGCCAGCAGCTTATTCATCAGACTAGCGGGAGACGAGCAGTACTTC
>.|TRBJ1-4|TRBD1|TRBV5-1
CASSLGRRGPLATNEKLFF
TGCGCCAGCAGCTTGGGGCGCAGGGGGCCGCTCGCAACTAATGAAAAACTGTTTTTT
>.|TRBJ2-3|TRBD2|TRBV5-4
CASSVISPLAGEDTQYF
TGTGCCAGCAGCGTGATATCCCCCTTAGCGGGAGAGGATACGCAGTATTTT
>.|TRBJ2-3|.|TRBV7-9
CASAPRGGSTDTQYF
TGTGCCAGCGCTCCCAGGGGGGGGAGCACAGATACGCAGTATTTT
>.|TRBJ1-1|.|TRBV7-9
CASSLYFPTNKMGTEAFF
TGTGCCAGCAGCTTATATTTTCCGACCAACAAGATGGGCACTGAAGCTTTCTTT
>.|TRBJ1-1|.|TRBV6-5
CASSPIPNRAFF
TGTGCCAGCAGTCCCATACCTAACCGAGCTTTCTTT
>.|TRBJ2-7|.|TRBV2
CASSVLGEQYF
TGTGCCAGCAGCGTCCTTGGCGAGCAGTACTTC
>once|TRBJ2-1|TRBD1|TRBV5-6
CASSAGTGSYNEQFF
TGTGCCAGCAGCGCCGGGACAGGCTCCTACAATGAGCAGTTCTTC
>.|TRBJ2-1|TRBD2|TRBV4-2
CASSLLTSGSSYNEQFF
TGTGCCAGCAGCCTCCTCACAAGCGGGAGCTCCTACAATGAGCAGTTCTTC
>.|TRBJ1-2|.|TRBV4-3
CASSLWSSSDGYTF
TGCGCCAGCAGCCTCTGGTCCTCTTCGGACGGCTACACCTTC
>.|TRBJ2-1|TRBD2|TRBV6-4
CASSRGGTYNEQFF
TGTGCCAGCAGTCGCGGGGGGACCTACAATGAGCAGTTCTTC
>once|TRBJ2-1|TRBD2|TRBV11-3
CASSLAPSGRREQFF
TGTGCCAGCAGCTTAGCGCCTAGCGGGAGGCGTGAGCAGTTCTTC
>.|TRBJ1-4|.|TRBV2
CASGGDLQGEDEKLFF
TGTGCCAGCGGCGGTGATCTACAAGGAGAGGACGAAAAACTGTTTTTT
>.|TRBJ2-3|TRBD2|TRBV13
CASSNDRLADSTDTQYF
TGTGCCAGCAGCAACGACCGACTAGCGGATAGCACAGATACGCAGTATTTT
>.|TRBJ1-5|.|TRBV7-2
CASSLQLQPQHF
TGTGCCAGCAGCTTACAGCTTCAGCCCCAGCATTTT
>.|TRBJ2-7|TRBD1|TRBV30
CAWSGDRQSSYEQYF
TGTGCCTGGAGTGGGGACAGGCAGAGCTCCTACGAGCAGTACTTC
>.|TRBJ2-5|TRBD2|TRBV29-1
CSASPGGQETQYF
TGCAGCGCCTCGCCGGGGGGGCAAGAGACCCAGTACTTC
>.|TRBJ2-3|TRBD2|TRBV30
CAWTSGSPFTQYF
TGTGCCTGGACTAGCGGAAGCCCCTTTACGCAGTATTTT
>.|TRBJ2-7|TRBD2|TRBV6-1
CASSESSGSIHEQYF
TGTGCCAGCAGTGAAAGTAGCGGGAGTATCCACGAGCAGTACTTC
>.|TRBJ2-5|TRBD1|TRBV10-2
CASSEDKGQIKKRKTQYF
TGCGCCAGCAGTGAGGACAAGGGACAGATCAAAAAGAGAAAGACCCAGTACTTC
>.|TRBJ1-2|.|TRBV28
CASSFGELGGYGYTF
TGTGCCAGCAGTTTCGGCGAGCTCGGAGGCTATGGCTACACCTTC
>.|TRBJ2-5|.|TRBV9
CASSVGGRPETQYF
TGTGCCAGCAGCGTAGGGGGCAGGCCAGAGACCCAGTACTTC
>.|TRBJ1-2|.|TRBV28
CATTEANTVDYGYTF
TGTGCCACAACCGAGGCTAATACAGTCGACTATGGCTACACCTTC
>.|TRBJ2-7|TRBD1|TRBV12-5
CASGRDRIYEQYF
TGTGCTAGTGGTCGGGACAGAATTTACGAGCAGTACTTC
>.|TRBJ2-7|TRBD2|TRBV6-5
CASSYPRGVTYEQYF
TGTGCCAGCAGTTACCCCCGGGGGGTAACCTACGAGCAGTACTTC
>.|TRBJ1-1|.|TRBV6-1
CASSFREAFF
TGTGCCAGCAGTTTCCGGGAAGCTTTCTTT
>.|TRBJ2-7|.|TRBV7-2
CASSLSRTYEQYF
TGTGCCAGCAGCTTATCGAGAACCTACGAGCAGTACTTC
>.|TRBJ2-2|.|TRBV18
CASSPYRSGPNTGELFF
TGTGCCAGCTCACCATATAGGTCAGGACCGAACACCGGGGAGCTGTTTTTT
>.|TRBJ2-5|TRBD1|TRBV5-1
CASSSGTAQETQYF
TGCGCCAGCAGCTCAGGGACAGCTCAAGAGACCCAGTACTTC